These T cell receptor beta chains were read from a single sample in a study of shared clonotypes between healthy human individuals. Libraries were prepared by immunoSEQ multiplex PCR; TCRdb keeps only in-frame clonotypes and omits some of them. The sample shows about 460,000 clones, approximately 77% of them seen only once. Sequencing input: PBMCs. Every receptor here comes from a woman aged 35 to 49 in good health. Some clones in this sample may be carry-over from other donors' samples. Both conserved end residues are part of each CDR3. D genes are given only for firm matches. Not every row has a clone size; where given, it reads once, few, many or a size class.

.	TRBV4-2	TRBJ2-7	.	CASSLRDDESYEQYF	TGTGCCAGCAGCCTCCGGGACGATGAGTCCTACGAGCAGTACTTC
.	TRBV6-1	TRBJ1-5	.	CASSEGEPNQPQHF	TGTGCCAGCAGTGAAGGGGAACCCAATCAGCCCCAGCATTTT
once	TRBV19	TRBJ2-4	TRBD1	CASSEAGGRIQYF	TGTGCCAGTAGTGAGGCAGGGGGCCGCATTCAGTACTTC
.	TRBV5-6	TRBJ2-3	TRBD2	CASSGQGLAGAYTDTQYF	TGTGCCAGCAGCGGACAGGGACTAGCGGGAGCTTACACAGATACGCAGTATTTT
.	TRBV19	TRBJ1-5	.	CASGDSNQPQHF	TGTGCCAGTGGGGATAGCAATCAGCCCCAGCATTTT
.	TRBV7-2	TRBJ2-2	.	CASSLDTTGELFF	TGTGCCAGCAGCTTAGACACCACCGGGGAGCTGTTTTTT
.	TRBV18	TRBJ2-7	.	CASSPRGRSYEQYF	TGTGCCAGCTCACCACGGGGTAGATCCTACGAGCAGTACTTC
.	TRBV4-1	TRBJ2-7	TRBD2	CASSQDGAGGREQYF	TGCGCCAGCAGCCAAGACGGCGCGGGAGGGCGTGAGCAGTACTTC
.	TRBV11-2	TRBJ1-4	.	CASSPRTADNEKLFF	TGTGCCAGCAGCCCCAGGACGGCCGACAATGAAAAACTGTTTTTT
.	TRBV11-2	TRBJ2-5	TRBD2	CASSLGAGPGETQYF	TGTGCCAGCAGCTTGGGAGCGGGACCTGGGGAGACCCAGTACTTC
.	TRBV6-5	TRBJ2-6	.	CASRSPGANVLTF	TGTGCCAGCAGGAGCCCTGGGGCCAACGTCCTGACTTTC
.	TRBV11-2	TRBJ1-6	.	CASQGRGGYSPLHF	TGTGCCAGCCAGGGCAGGGGCGGATATTCACCCCTCCACTTT
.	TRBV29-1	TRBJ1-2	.	CSVSGTPTTLLYGYTF	TGCAGCGTTTCCGGGACACCAACCACCCTCCTTTATGGCTACACCTTC
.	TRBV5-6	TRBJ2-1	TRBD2	CASSWTSGSQDEQFF	TGTGCCAGCAGCTGGACTAGCGGGAGTCAGGATGAGCAGTTCTTC
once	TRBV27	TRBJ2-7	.	CASRGGFQKYEQYF	TGTGCCAGTCGCGGGGGCTTTCAAAAATACGAGCAGTACTTC